This TCR beta chain was documented in a study of blood T cell repertoires in COVID-19. Study-wide context: PBMCs, B-cell-depleted T cells, or T cells provided the cDNA or gDNA that made up the material.

V shed 4 bases and J shed 5 bases, with 14 bases lying between them. The germline V gene has CDR1 MGHDK and CDR2 SYGVNS. The CDR3 has 14 amino acids. Some clones are missing from TCRdb's copy, which holds only in-frame ones; the method was immunoSEQ multiplex PCR. The sample includes roughly 200,000 clones, around four fifths of them seen just once. This sequence was found in an elderly woman with active or convalescent COVID-19. The chain has TRBV25-1 and TRBJ1-2; weak D call: TRBD1 (5 bases). Source material: peripheral blood. This chain's CDR3 is CASSAGVGPYGYTF. The CDR3 DNA follows: TGTGCCAGCAGTGCTGGGGTGGGGCCTTATGGCTACACCTTC.